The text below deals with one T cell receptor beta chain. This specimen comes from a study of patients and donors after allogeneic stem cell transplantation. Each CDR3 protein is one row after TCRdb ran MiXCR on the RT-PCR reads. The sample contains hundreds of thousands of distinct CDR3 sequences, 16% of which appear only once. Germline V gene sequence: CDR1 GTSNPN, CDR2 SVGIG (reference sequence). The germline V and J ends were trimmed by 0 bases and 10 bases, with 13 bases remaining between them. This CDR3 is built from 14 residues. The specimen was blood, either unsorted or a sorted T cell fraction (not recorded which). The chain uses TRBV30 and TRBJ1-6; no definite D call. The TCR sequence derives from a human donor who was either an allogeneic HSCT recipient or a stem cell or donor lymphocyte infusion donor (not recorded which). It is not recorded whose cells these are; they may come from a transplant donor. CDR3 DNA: TGTGCCTGGAGTGTGACTACCGGGGAGTCACCCCTCCACTTT. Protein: CAWSVTTGESPLHF.